These T cell receptor beta chains were read from a single sample in a study of memory CD4+ T cells and cytomegalovirus serostatus. Some clones are missing from TCRdb's copy, which holds only in-frame ones; the method was immunoSEQ multiplex PCR. The sample holds tens of thousands of clones, roughly four fifths seen once. The specimen was memory CD4+ T cells from blood. The receptors derive from an adult in good health and CMV-seronegative. Both conserved end residues are part of each CDR3. Each record gives: J gene, D gene, clone size, V gene, CDR3 length, CDR3 DNA, CDR3 protein. D genes are given only for firm matches. Clone size, where shown, is once, few, many, or a class for clones that have expanded.

TRBJ1-2	.	.	TRBV6-5	15	TGTGCCAGCAGTTACTCCCTGGACCCCCGGGAAGGCTACACCTTC	CASSYSLDPREGYTF
TRBJ1-2	.	.	TRBV7-2	14	TGTGCCAGCAGCCCCGGGTCTGGGGCTGCCGGCTACACCTTC	CASSPGSGAAGYTF
TRBJ1-1	.	.	TRBV7-8	12	TGTGCCAGCAGCCCCCTGAACACTGAAGCTTTCTTT	CASSPLNTEAFF
TRBJ2-7	.	.	TRBV6-1	11	TGTGCCAGCAGCTGGATGTACGAGCAGTACTTC	CASSWMYEQYF
TRBJ2-3	.	.	TRBV29-1	12	TGCAGCCTTACGGGGCTCACAGATACGCAGTATTTT	CSLTGLTDTQYF
TRBJ1-2	.	.	TRBV5-1	15	TGCGCCAGCAGCCTAGCCTCCGGGACGGTGTATGGCTACACCTTC	CASSLASGTVYGYTF
TRBJ1-1	.	few	TRBV6-5	16	TGTGCCAGCAGTTACTCGTTGAACAGGGTGAACACTGAAGCTTTCTTT	CASSYSLNRVNTEAFF
TRBJ2-2	TRBD2	.	TRBV5-1	16	TGCGCCAGCAGCAAGGAGCCTAGCGGGAGTGGCGGGGAGCTGTTTTTT	CASSKEPSGSGGELFF
TRBJ2-1	TRBD2	.	TRBV6-5	14	TGTGCCAGCAGCAGGACTAGCGATTCGGATGAGCAGTTCTTC	CASSRTSDSDEQFF
TRBJ2-7	.	.	TRBV29-1	14	TGCAGCGTTGAATCCCGGGGGATTGGAGACGAGCAGTACTTC	CSVESRGIGDEQYF
TRBJ2-1	.	once	TRBV5-6	17	TGTGCCAGCCAAATTCGACAGCTTTCCGGGGGAGTGGTTGAGCAGTTCTTC	CASQIRQLSGGVVEQFF
TRBJ1-5	.	.	TRBV4-2	16	TGTGCCAGCAGCCAAGCCAACCGGGACCCTATCCAGCCCCAGCATTTT	CASSQANRDPIQPQHF
TRBJ1-1	.	.	TRBV5-1	15	TGCGCCAGCACTTTCTCCGAAGGGCGGAACACTGAAGCTTTCTTT	CASTFSEGRNTEAFF
TRBJ2-1	.	.	TRBV7-6	15	TGTGCCAGCACGTTTCGCGGGGGCCTTTACAATGAGCAGTTCTTC	CASTFRGGLYNEQFF
TRBJ1-2	.	.	TRBV7-6	15	TGTGCCAGCAGCCCTACCGGAGGTCTTAACTATGGCTACACCTTC	CASSPTGGLNYGYTF
TRBJ1-1	TRBD1	few	TRBV5-1	16	TGCGCCAGCAGCGGCCGGGACAGGGGAGAGAACACTGAAGCTTTCTTT	CASSGRDRGENTEAFF
TRBJ2-3	.	few	TRBV4-3	13	TGCGCCAGCAGCCAAGCATTAACGGGGACGCAGTATTTT	CASSQALTGTQYF
TRBJ2-4	.	once	TRBV30	13	TGTGCCCAGAGGCAGGACGCCAAAAACATTCAGTACTTC	CAQRQDAKNIQYF
TRBJ2-6	.	few	TRBV27	20	TGTGCCAGCAGTTTGGGACTCTTGAATACCCAGAGCTCTGGGGCCAACGTCCTGACTTTC	CASSLGLLNTQSSGANVLTF
TRBJ1-2	TRBD1	.	TRBV10-3	13	TGTGCCATCACCGGACAGGGGGGCGCTGGCTACACCTTC	CAITGQGGAGYTF
TRBJ2-6	.	.	TRBV14	14	TGTGCCAGCACCCACAAAGCTGGGGCCAACGTCCTGACTTTC	CASTHKAGANVLTF
TRBJ2-3	.	.	TRBV7-8	15	TGTGCCAGCAGCTTAGGGACCGGGGGCAGGGATACGCAGTATTTT	CASSLGTGGRDTQYF
TRBJ1-2	TRBD1	.	TRBV7-6	15	TGTGCCAGCGGTGGACGGACAGGAGTAAACTATGGCTACACCTTC	CASGGRTGVNYGYTF
TRBJ1-4	.	.	TRBV7-2	15	TGTGCCAGCAGCTTAGTGGGGGACGGCTATGAAAAACTGTTTTTT	CASSLVGDGYEKLFF
TRBJ2-7	TRBD1	once	TRBV18	15	TGTGCCAGCTCGGCGAAACAGGGGAACTCCTACGAGCAGTACTTC	CASSAKQGNSYEQYF
TRBJ1-5	TRBD1	.	TRBV28	13	TGTGCCAGCAACCCCAGGGGGCGTCAGCCCCAGCATTTT	CASNPRGRQPQHF
TRBJ2-2	TRBD1	.	TRBV6-6	14	TGTGCCAGCGAGCAGGGGGCTTGGACCGGGGAGCTGTTTTTT	CASEQGAWTGELFF
TRBJ2-7	TRBD1	.	TRBV14	15	TGTGCCAGCAGCCTCGGGACAGGGTCAACCTACGAGCAGTACTTC	CASSLGTGSTYEQYF
TRBJ1-2	.	.	TRBV27	14	TGTGCCAGCAGTTCAGGCAGCCAAGACTATGGCTACACCTTC	CASSSGSQDYGYTF
TRBJ1-2	.	.	TRBV7-2	12	TGTGCCAGCAGCTTCGCACAGGCTGGCTACACCTTC	CASSFAQAGYTF
TRBJ2-5	.	.	TRBV2	15	TGTGCCAGCAGGGGTCCGGGACAAACACAAGAGACCCAGTACTTC	CASRGPGQTQETQYF
TRBJ1-2	TRBD1	.	TRBV7-2	18	TGTGCCAGCAGCTTATCGTGGGAAAAGACAGGGGGCGCTGGGGGCTACACCTTC	CASSLSWEKTGGAGGYTF
TRBJ2-5	.	.	TRBV10-1	13	TGCGCCAGCAGTGAGGGTTTTTCGGAGACCCAGTACTTC	CASSEGFSETQYF